This is a list of T cell receptor beta chains from one sample in a study of T cells in Graves' hyperthyroidism and ophthalmopathy. TCRdb fed the multiplex PCR reads into MiXCR, producing one record per CDR3 protein. The sample records about 700,000 distinct CDR3 sequences, 14% being singletons. Sequenced: blood. The source is a woman younger than 30 with Graves' hyperthyroidism. Both conserved end residues are part of each CDR3. The order of the fields is V gene, D gene, clone size, J gene, CDR3 protein, CDR3 DNA. A D gene is named only where the DNA matches it firmly. The listing skips clone size in some rows; elsewhere it reads once, few, many or a size class.

v_gene: TRBV7-9; d_gene: NA; abundance: NA; j_gene: TRBJ2-5; CDR3aa: CASSPGHLRETQYF; CDR3nt: TGTGCCAGCAGCCCCGGCCATCTACGAGAGACCCAGTACTTC
v_gene: TRBV9; d_gene: TRBD2; abundance: NA; j_gene: TRBJ2-5; CDR3aa: CASSVGTRTETQYF; CDR3nt: TGTGCCAGCAGCGTCGGGACTAGAACAGAGACCCAGTACTTC
v_gene: TRBV12-3/TRBV12-4; d_gene: TRBD2; abundance: many; j_gene: TRBJ2-1; CDR3aa: CASRGGLAYNEQFF; CDR3nt: TGTGCCAGCAGGGGGGGACTAGCGTACAATGAGCAGTTCTTC
v_gene: TRBV30; d_gene: NA; abundance: many; j_gene: TRBJ2-2; CDR3aa: CAWSGAGLGTGELFF; CDR3nt: TGTGCCTGGAGTGGGGCGGGATTGGGAACCGGGGAGCTGTTTTTT
v_gene: TRBV28; d_gene: NA; abundance: many; j_gene: TRBJ2-7; CDR3aa: CASAKQGTYEQYF; CDR3nt: TGTGCCAGCGCAAAACAGGGTACCTACGAGCAGTACTTC
v_gene: TRBV20-1; d_gene: NA; abundance: NA; j_gene: TRBJ2-3; CDR3aa: CSASLSADTQYF; CDR3nt: TGCAGTGCTAGTTTGTCGGCAGATACGCAGTATTTT
v_gene: TRBV2; d_gene: NA; abundance: many; j_gene: TRBJ1-1; CDR3aa: CASSDVGTSNTEAFF; CDR3nt: TGTGCCAGCAGTGATGTGGGCACCTCAAACACTGAAGCTTTCTTT
v_gene: TRBV7-8; d_gene: TRBD2; abundance: many; j_gene: TRBJ2-1; CDR3aa: CASSLPSLRESAYNEQFF; CDR3nt: TGTGCCAGCAGCTTACCCTCGTTGCGGGAGAGTGCCTACAATGAGCAGTTCTTC
v_gene: TRBV3-1; d_gene: NA; abundance: many; j_gene: TRBJ1-1; CDR3aa: CASSHLDRMNTEAFF; CDR3nt: TGTGCCAGCAGCCACCTGGACCGAATGAACACTGAAGCTTTCTTT
v_gene: TRBV5-1; d_gene: NA; abundance: many; j_gene: TRBJ2-1; CDR3aa: CASSLMSARGGNEQFF; CDR3nt: TGCGCCAGCAGCTTGATGTCGGCCAGGGGAGGGAATGAGCAGTTCTTC
v_gene: TRBV9; d_gene: TRBD1; abundance: many; j_gene: TRBJ2-3; CDR3aa: CASSSDTGGSTDTQYF; CDR3nt: TGTGCCAGCAGCTCCGACACAGGGGGTAGCACAGATACGCAGTATTTT
v_gene: TRBV7-3; d_gene: NA; abundance: NA; j_gene: TRBJ1-6; CDR3aa: CASSLSSPAGGSPLHF; CDR3nt: TGTGCCAGCAGCTTAAGCTCGCCTGCGGGAGGTTCACCCCTCCACTTT
v_gene: TRBV20-1; d_gene: NA; abundance: NA; j_gene: TRBJ2-1; CDR3aa: CSARRESGSNEQFF; CDR3nt: TGCAGTGCTAGACGGGAGTCGGGGAGCAATGAGCAGTTCTTC
v_gene: TRBV20-1; d_gene: NA; abundance: NA; j_gene: TRBJ2-2; CDR3aa: CSARKTGNTKGGELFF; CDR3nt: TGCAGTGCTAGGAAAACAGGGAATACTAAGGGCGGGGAGCTGTTTTTT
v_gene: TRBV20-1; d_gene: TRBD2; abundance: NA; j_gene: TRBJ2-1; CDR3aa: CSASGTTINEQFF; CDR3nt: TGCAGTGCTAGCGGGACTACAATAAATGAGCAGTTCTTC
v_gene: TRBV27; d_gene: TRBD2; abundance: NA; j_gene: TRBJ2-1; CDR3aa: CASSLAAGGSYNEQFF; CDR3nt: TGTGCCAGCAGTTTAGCAGCGGGAGGCTCCTACAATGAGCAGTTCTTC
v_gene: TRBV2; d_gene: TRBD2; abundance: many; j_gene: TRBJ2-6; CDR3aa: CASSVPAGPSGANVLTF; CDR3nt: TGTGCCAGCAGTGTGCCAGCGGGACCTTCTGGGGCCAACGTCCTGACTTTC
v_gene: TRBV19; d_gene: NA; abundance: few; j_gene: TRBJ2-1; CDR3aa: CASSSWGEQFF; CDR3nt: TGTGCCAGTAGTTCCTGGGGTGAGCAGTTCTTC
v_gene: TRBV19; d_gene: TRBD1; abundance: NA; j_gene: TRBJ2-7; CDR3aa: CASSKGQISYEQYF; CDR3nt: TGTGCCAGTAGTAAGGGACAGATCTCCTACGAGCAGTACTTC
v_gene: TRBV28; d_gene: NA; abundance: few; j_gene: TRBJ2-2; CDR3aa: CASSLGGLNTRELFF; CDR3nt: TGTGCCAGCAGTTTAGGCGGACTGAACACCAGGGAGCTGTTTTTT
v_gene: TRBV20-1; d_gene: TRBD2; abundance: NA; j_gene: TRBJ2-1; CDR3aa: CSASWTSGRASNEQFF; CDR3nt: TGCAGTGCCTCTTGGACCAGCGGGAGGGCTTCCAATGAGCAGTTCTTC
v_gene: TRBV20-1; d_gene: TRBD2; abundance: many; j_gene: TRBJ2-7; CDR3aa: CSARSGLAVDEQYF; CDR3nt: TGCAGTGCTAGGTCAGGACTAGCGGTCGACGAGCAGTACTTC
v_gene: TRBV6-1; d_gene: NA; abundance: few; j_gene: TRBJ1-5; CDR3aa: CASREDPYRPQHF; CDR3nt: TGTGCCAGCAGGGAGGACCCGTATCGGCCCCAGCATTTT
v_gene: TRBV5-1; d_gene: NA; abundance: NA; j_gene: TRBJ2-7; CDR3aa: CASSLLVYNQADSYEQYF; CDR3nt: TGCGCCAGCAGCTTGTTGGTCTACAATCAAGCAGATTCCTACGAGCAGTACTTC
v_gene: TRBV12-3/TRBV12-4; d_gene: NA; abundance: few; j_gene: TRBJ2-1; CDR3aa: CAGGSGLNNEQFF; CDR3nt: TGTGCCGGAGGGTCGGGACTCAACAATGAGCAGTTCTTC
v_gene: TRBV7-2; d_gene: NA; abundance: many; j_gene: TRBJ2-3; CDR3aa: CASSLGGQRDTQYF; CDR3nt: TGTGCCAGCAGCTTAGGGGGGCAGCGAGATACGCAGTATTTT
v_gene: TRBV5-6; d_gene: NA; abundance: NA; j_gene: TRBJ2-4; CDR3aa: CASSLILRGGENIQYF; CDR3nt: TGTGCCAGCAGCTTAATTCTGAGAGGCGGAGAAAACATTCAGTACTTC
v_gene: TRBV7-9; d_gene: NA; abundance: many; j_gene: TRBJ2-7; CDR3aa: CASSFENSYEQYF; CDR3nt: TGTGCCAGCAGCTTCGAGAACTCCTACGAGCAGTACTTC
v_gene: TRBV27; d_gene: NA; abundance: many; j_gene: TRBJ1-2; CDR3aa: CASGVWGLGYTF; CDR3nt: TGTGCCAGCGGGGTTTGGGGGCTTGGCTACACCTTC
v_gene: TRBV6-2/TRBV6-3; d_gene: TRBD1; abundance: few; j_gene: TRBJ1-6; CDR3aa: CASSSADRGSSPLHF; CDR3nt: TGTGCCAGCAGTTCCGCGGACAGGGGGAGTTCACCCCTCCACTTT
v_gene: TRBV4-2; d_gene: NA; abundance: NA; j_gene: TRBJ1-4; CDR3aa: CASSQKGVVEKLFF; CDR3nt: TGTGCCAGCAGCCAAAAAGGTGTCGTTGAAAAACTGTTTTTT
v_gene: TRBV30; d_gene: NA; abundance: few; j_gene: TRBJ2-2; CDR3aa: CAWGQKGTGELFF; CDR3nt: TGTGCCTGGGGGCAGAAGGGCACCGGGGAGCTGTTTTTT
v_gene: TRBV2; d_gene: NA; abundance: many; j_gene: TRBJ1-5; CDR3aa: CASSVDEFSNQPQHF; CDR3nt: TGTGCCAGCAGTGTTGACGAGTTTAGCAATCAGCCCCAGCATTTT
v_gene: TRBV27; d_gene: TRBD2; abundance: few; j_gene: TRBJ2-3; CDR3aa: CASSLPGLAVSTDTQYF; CDR3nt: TGTGCCAGCAGTCTCCCGGGACTAGCAGTTAGCACAGATACGCAGTATTTT
v_gene: TRBV20-1; d_gene: NA; abundance: many; j_gene: TRBJ1-5; CDR3aa: CSARAGTLNQPQHF; CDR3nt: TGCAGTGCTAGAGCCGGGACGCTAAATCAGCCCCAGCATTTT
v_gene: TRBV29-1; d_gene: NA; abundance: few; j_gene: TRBJ2-5; CDR3aa: CSVELPRVGETQYF; CDR3nt: TGCAGCGTTGAGTTGCCCAGGGTGGGAGAGACCCAGTACTTC
v_gene: TRBV6-2/TRBV6-3; d_gene: NA; abundance: few; j_gene: TRBJ1-2; CDR3aa: CASSYVRQAHRGWGGYTF; CDR3nt: TGTGCCAGCAGTTACGTCCGGCAGGCCCACCGGGGTTGGGGCGGCTACACCTTC
v_gene: TRBV7-9; d_gene: TRBD1; abundance: NA; j_gene: TRBJ1-4; CDR3aa: CASSLVGQANEKLFF; CDR3nt: TGTGCCAGCAGCTTAGTAGGACAGGCGAATGAAAAACTGTTTTTT